This T cell receptor (beta chain) originates from a study of T cell repertoires in cytomegalovirus infection. The sample holds many counts of this clonotype. Its antigen is not identified. Findings and caveats of the study: Of the TCR beta families, the public ones yielded a cumulative frequency that identified carriers of CMV plus the relevant HLA.

V was cut by 7 bases and J by 3 bases, with 8 bases left in between. CDR1 MDHEN and CDR2 SYDVKM come from the germline V gene. The CDR3 spans 12 residues. TCRdb passed the reads through MiXCR, listing each CDR3 protein once. This table holds about 270,000 distinct CDR3 sequences, around 20% found once. Sample: cultured PBMCs, taken from culture after CMV antigen stimulation. This TCR was sampled from a human donor in good health (CMV status not recorded). Some clones in this sample may be carry-over from other donors' samples. The rearrangement uses TRBV28 and TRBJ2-3; no reliable D call. CDR3 sequence (DNA): TGTGCCAGCAAGACTGAGACAGATACGCAGTATTTT. Translated, it gives CASKTETDTQYF.